The 23 T cell receptor beta chains given below trace back to one sample, sequenced in a study of T cell repertoires in cytomegalovirus infection. A single record per CDR3 protein comes from TCRdb applying MiXCR to the reads. This sample yields approximately 550,000 distinct CDR3 sequences, of which 16% are seen a single time; 20% to 30% belongs to the top ten. Sequencing input: CD8+ T cells from PBMCs. The receptors stem from a human donor in good health (CMV status not recorded). Some clones in this sample may be carry-over from other donors' samples.

This sequence joins TRBV9 and TRBJ1-1; maybe TRBD1 (5 bases). The V gene's germline CDR1 is SGDLS and CDR2 YYNGEE. The CDR3 is 15 amino acids. Trimming stripped 4 bases from V and 0 bases from J, with 13 bases between. The CDR3 reads CASSTSGRLNTEAFF. The CDR3 nucleotides are TGTGCCAGCAGCACATCGGGACGGCTGAACACTGAAGCTTTCTTT.

This chain links TRBV28 with TRBJ1-4; D gene ambiguous. The CDR3 length is 16 residues. V was pared by 1 base and J by 1 base, with 10 bases between. Per germline, CDR1 MDHEN and CDR2 SYDVKM. This chain's CDR3 is CASSLSFARTNEKLFF. For the CDR3, the DNA is TGTGCCAGCAGTTTATCGTTCGCCCGAACTAATGAAAAACTGTTTTTT.

The chain carries TRBV11-2 and TRBJ1-3; maybe TRBD1 (5 bases). The V end was cut by 3 bases, the J end by 0 bases, with 12 bases between. The germline gives CDR1 SGHAT, CDR2 FQNNGV. This CDR3 is built from 16 residues. This CDR3 reads CASSLEQGASGNTIYF. The CDR3 DNA is TGTGCCAGCAGCTTGGAGCAGGGCGCCTCTGGAAACACCATATATTTT.

This clonotype has just a few counts. The J gene is TRBJ2-7, the V gene TRBV4-2; D possibly matches TRBD1 or TRBD2 (5 bases each). Looked up from germline, CDR1 is LGHNA and CDR2 is YNFKEQ. CDR3 length: 15 residues. The V end lost 0 bases, the J end lost 2 bases, and 11 bases lay between the germline ends. The CDR3 region is CASSQDGVGAYEQYF. CDR3 coding DNA: TGTGCCAGCAGCCAAGATGGAGTGGGGGCCTACGAGCAGTACTTC.

This clonotype was recorded at least ten times. This chain links TRBV7-2 with TRBJ2-1; no clear D gene. The V end was cut by 3 bases, the J end by 6 bases, with 9 bases between. The germline gives CDR1 SGHTA, CDR2 FQGNSA. The CDR3 totals 13 residues. The CDR3 DNA is TGTGCCAGCAGCTTCGTACTGACCAATGAGCAGTTCTTC. Its protein product is CASSFVLTNEQFF. Variable domain in full (rest from reference TRBV7-2 and TRBJ2-1): GAGVSQSPSNKVTEKGKDVELRCDPISGHTALYWYRQSLGQGLEFLIYFQGNSAPDKSGLPSDRFSAERTGGSVSTLTIQRTQQEDSAVYLCASSFVLTNEQFFGPGTRLTVL.

V and J are TRBV12-3 or TRBV12-4 and TRBJ2-1, with 11 bases aligning to TRBD2. The J segment lost 7 bases and the V segment lost 6 bases, leaving 14 bases of the junction unmatched. This CDR3 contains 17 residues. Here the CDR3 reads CASSTSFSGGAGNEQFF. CDR3 coding DNA: TGTGCCAGCAGCACGTCCTTTAGCGGGGGGGCAGGGAATGAGCAGTTCTTC.

This clonotype has just a few counts. V and J are TRBV6-5 and TRBJ2-7, with 9 bases identical to TRBD2. The J segment lost 2 bases and the V segment lost 3 bases, leaving 5 bases of the junction unmatched. The CDR3 loop spans 15 amino acids. The germline V gene encodes CDR1 MNHEY and CDR2 SVGAGI. The CDR3 loop is CASSYQTSGPYEQYF. DNA for the CDR3: TGTGCCAGCAGTTATCAGACTAGCGGTCCCTACGAGCAGTACTTC.

In this sample, this clonotype turned up many times. The chain recombines TRBV12-3 or TRBV12-4 with TRBJ1-1; D might be TRBD1 (5 bases). The CDR3 runs 13 residues. Between the trimmed V and J ends, which lost 6 bases and 1 base, there was a span of 9 bases. The CDR3 is CASRIGQNTEAFF. CDR3 DNA sequence: TGTGCCAGCAGGATAGGACAGAACACTGAAGCTTTCTTT.

This clonotype was recorded a few times. This chain connects TRBV4-2 to TRBJ2-3, with TRBD2 matching over 8 bases. The junction had 3 bases not matched to a gene; V was cut back by 0 bases and J by 1 base. The CDR3 is 16 amino acids. Germline V gene lookup returns CDR1 LGHNA and CDR2 YNFKEQ. In nucleotides, the CDR3 is TGTGCCAGCAGCCAAGAGATAGCGGGACGCACAGATACGCAGTATTTT. This gives the protein CASSQEIAGRTDTQYF.

V gene TRBV15 combines with J gene TRBJ2-3; D remains unclear. V shed 4 bases and J shed 0 bases, with 8 bases lying between them. The CDR3 totals 14 residues. Germline loops: CDR1 LNHNV, CDR2 YYDKDF (reference sequence). CDR3 in amino acids: CATSKLTSTDTQYF. Written as DNA, the CDR3 is TGTGCCACCAGCAAGCTAACTAGCACAGATACGCAGTATTTT.

This chain links TRBV27 with TRBJ2-7; D perhaps matches TRBD1 (6 bases). Germline CDR1 MNHEY, CDR2 SMNVEV (reference sequence). The CDR3 spans 13 residues. V shed 3 bases and J shed 3 bases, with 9 bases lying between them. The CDR3 spells CASSLGHYYEQYF. The CDR3 nucleotides read TGTGCCAGCAGTTTGGGACACTACTACGAGCAGTACTTC.

The sample holds a few counts of this clonotype. This rearrangement joins TRBV12-3 or TRBV12-4 to TRBJ1-4; D is uncertain. V lost 5 bases and J lost 8, with 12 bases in between. The CDR3 sequence is 13 residues long. CDR3 region: CASSPPREEKLFF. The CDR3 coding sequence is TGTGCCAGCAGTCCCCCCAGAGAAGAAAAACTGTTTTTT.

This clonotype was counted many times. V usage is TRBV7-3 and J usage is TRBJ2-2, with 8 bases fitting TRBD1. J lost 7 bases, V lost 5 bases, and 9 bases had no gene match. The length of the CDR3 is 15 residues. The germline V gene encodes CDR1 SGHTA and CDR2 FQGTGA. CDR3 residues: CASSPRKTGGGELFF. The CDR3 coding sequence is TGTGCCAGCAGCCCCCGCAAAACAGGGGGCGGGGAGCTGTTTTTT.

The V and J genes are TRBV7-3 and TRBJ2-3; 8 bases are shared with TRBD1. With 3 bases clipped from V and 2 bases from J, the junction kept 10 bases outside the gene matches. From germline, CDR1 is SGHTA and CDR2 FQGTGA. The CDR3 runs 17 residues. As DNA, the CDR3 is TGTGCCAGCAGCTTCTCCCTTCGGACAGGGCCCACAGATACGCAGTATTTT. Amino acid sequence: CASSFSLRTGPTDTQYF.

Notes on this clonotype: A single base separates this from a much larger clone, so it may be a read error. The chain links TRBV7-2 to TRBJ1-1; D perhaps matches TRBD1 (5 bases). Trimming pared 8 bases from V and 13 bases from J, leaving 11 bases between. Germline-derived CDR1 and CDR2 are SGHTA and FQGNSA. The CDR3 has 9 amino acids. CDR3 amino acids: CASGVGVFF. As DNA, the CDR3 is TGTGCCAGCGGCGTGGGGGTTTTCTTT.

This clonotype came up many times. V usage is TRBV11-2 and J usage is TRBJ1-1; TRBD1 is a possible D gene (6 bases). V shed 3 bases and J shed 3 bases, with 14 bases lying between them. The CDR3 totals 15 residues. Germline V gene lookup returns CDR1 SGHAT and CDR2 FQNNGV. For the CDR3, the DNA is TGTGCCAGCAGCTTGTGGGGGGCGAGGGACACTGAAGCTTTCTTT. Encoded protein: CASSLWGARDTEAFF.

This clonotype was picked up many times. The rearrangement links TRBV7-7 to TRBJ2-2; 8 positions agree with TRBD2. J lost 4 bases, V lost 6 bases, and 10 bases had no gene match. This CDR3 spans 16 amino acids. Germline assignment: CDR1 SSHAT and CDR2 FNYEAQ (reference sequence). CDR3: CASSYRLAQSTGELFF. The CDR3 nucleotides read TGTGCCAGCAGTTACCGACTAGCGCAGAGCACCGGGGAGCTGTTTTTT.

The chain carries TRBV5-1 and TRBJ2-3; no definite D call. Germline assignment: CDR1 SGHRS and CDR2 YFSETQ. The CDR3 is 13 amino acids. Between the trimmed V and J ends, which lost 0 bases and 11 bases, there was a span of 13 bases. Here the CDR3 DNA reads TGCGCCAGCAGCTTGGAAACAGCCCTGATGCAGTATTTT. Its translation: CASSLETALMQYF.

A few counts support this clonotype. The V gene is TRBV6-5, the J gene TRBJ2-5, with D possibly TRBD2 on 5 matching bases. Trimming cost V 8 bases and J 2 bases, with 15 bases left between them. Germline CDR1 MNHEY, CDR2 SVGAGI. This CDR3 contains 14 residues. The chain's CDR3 is CASRSLASQETQYF. The DNA of the CDR3 is TGTGCCAGCCGTAGCCTAGCTTCTCAAGAGACCCAGTACTTC.

This clonotype was found many times. V gene TRBV27 combines with J gene TRBJ1-5; D gene uncertain. The V gene lost 0 bases and the J gene lost 3 bases, with 12 bases spanning the gap. CDR3 length equals 16 residues. Germline V gene lookup returns CDR1 MNHEY and CDR2 SMNVEV (reference sequence). CDR3 residues: CASSLSAYSLNQPQHF. The CDR3 region has the DNA TGTGCCAGCAGTTTATCAGCGTACTCCCTCAATCAGCCCCAGCATTTT.

This clonotype was seen more than once but under ten times. J is TRBJ2-3 and V is TRBV19; D is possibly TRBD1 (5 bases). The CDR3 is 10 residues long. Germline V CDR1 and CDR2: LNHDA, SQIVND (reference sequence). Trimming took 8 bases from V and 6 from J, leaving 6 bases between them. This CDR3 reads CASGADTQYF. The CDR3 bases are TGTGCCAGTGGGGCGGATACGCAGTATTTT.

This chain uses TRBV7-9 with TRBJ2-7; D ambiguous. Trimming took 5 bases from V and 2 from J, leaving 16 bases between them. The CDR3 consists of 15 residues. From germline, CDR1 is SEHNR and CDR2 FQNEAQ (reference sequence). The CDR3, as DNA: TGTGCCAGCAGCCGTTCTGGGCAGGCGCCCTACGAGCAGTACTTC. Amino acids: CASSRSGQAPYEQYF.

The rearrangement links TRBV13 to TRBJ2-2, with D hard to call. Germline V gene lookup returns CDR1 PRHDT and CDR2 FYEKMQ (reference sequence). Between the trimmed V and J ends, which lost 0 bases and 7 bases, there was a span of 9 bases. The CDR3 is 14 amino acids. This CDR3 reads CASSLGLTDGELFF. CDR3 DNA: TGTGCCAGCAGCTTAGGCCTAACAGACGGGGAGCTGTTTTTT.